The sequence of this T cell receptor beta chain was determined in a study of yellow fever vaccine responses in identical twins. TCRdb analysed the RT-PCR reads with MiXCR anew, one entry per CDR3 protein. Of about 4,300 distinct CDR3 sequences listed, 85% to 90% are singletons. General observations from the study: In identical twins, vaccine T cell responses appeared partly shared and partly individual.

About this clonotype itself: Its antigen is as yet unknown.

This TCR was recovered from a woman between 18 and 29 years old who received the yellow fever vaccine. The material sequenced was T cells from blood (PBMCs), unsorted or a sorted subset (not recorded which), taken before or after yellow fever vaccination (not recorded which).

In DNA form, the CDR3 reads TGTGCCAGCAGCTTAGTTCCGGGAGGGCCTTACGAGCAGTACTTC. Encoded protein: CASSLVPGGPYEQYF. The gene calls are TRBV11-2 and TRBJ2-7; 8 bases match TRBD2. The germline V gene has CDR1 SGHAT and CDR2 FQNNGV. The CDR3 has 15 amino acids. V was clipped by 1 base and J by 4 bases; unmatched bases: 6.